The source of this T cell receptor (beta chain) is a study of human T cells and chemical hapten exposure. This CDR3 comprises 12 residues. V dropped 1 base and J dropped 5 bases, with 2 bases sitting between them. Germline V gene lookup returns CDR1 MDHEN and CDR2 SYDVKM. In this sample, this clonotype turned up many times. The time point here: pre-sensitization, week 0. Specified treatment: therapeutic diphenylcyclopropenone sensitization with weekly scalp DPC. TCRdb fed the RACE reads into MiXCR, producing one record per CDR3 protein. The sample lists some 38,000 distinct CDR3 sequences, 7.6% occurring once.

The V and J genes are TRBV28 and TRBJ2-2, with D unresolved. The TCR sequence derives from a woman aged 45-65 years with alopecia areata. Some clones in this sample may be carry-over from other donors' samples. Specimen: whole blood, collected in connection with sensitization to the hapten diphenylcyclopropenone (DPC). In DNA, the CDR3 is TGTGCCAGCAGTTTATTAACCGGGGAGCTGTTTTTT. This gives the protein CASSLLTGELFF. The full variable domain, with the rest looked up from reference TRBV28 and TRBJ2-2, is DVKVTQSSRYLVKRTGEKVFLECVQDMDHENMFWYRQDPGLGLRLIYFSYDVKMKEKGDIPEGYSVSREKKERFSLILESASTNQTSMYLCASSLLTGELFFGEGSRLTVL.